Below, 29 T cell receptor beta chains from the same sample are listed, as sequenced in a study of blood T cell repertoires in COVID-19. Some clones are missing from TCRdb's copy, which holds only in-frame ones; the method was immunoSEQ multiplex PCR. In the table there are about 330,000 clones, nearly 90% of which are singletons. The material sequenced was PBMCs or T cells enriched from blood (not recorded which). These receptors originate from a woman aged 25 to 45 who had recovered from COVID-19.

The V gene is TRBV2, the J gene TRBJ2-2; possible D gene TRBD1, 5 bases. CDR1 SNHLY and CDR2 FYNNEI come from the germline V gene. Trimming removed 7 bases at V and 1 base at J, with 7 bases between. The CDR3 spans 13 residues. The CDR3 here is CASTGQNTGELFF. The CDR3 DNA reads TGTGCCAGCACAGGGCAGAACACCGGGGAGCTGTTTTTT.

V and J are TRBV6-5 and TRBJ1-5, with a possible D match to TRBD1 (6 bases). The CDR3 is made up of 16 amino acids. From germline, CDR1 is MNHEY and CDR2 SVGAGI. Trimming took 2 bases from V and 2 from J, leaving 13 bases between them. CDR3 bases: TGTGCCAGCAGTTACCAGCGCGGGGGCGGCAATCAGCCCCAGCATTTT. Translated: CASSYQRGGGNQPQHF.

The gene calls are TRBV7-2 and TRBJ1-1; D gene unclear. The CDR3 spans 14 residues. With 4 bases removed from V and 5 bases from J, the gap between germline ends came to 14 bases. Germline V gives CDR1 SGHTA, CDR2 FQGNSA. In DNA, the CDR3 is TGTGCCAGCAGCTCTCAAGGCCCGGGGACTGAAGCTTTCTTT. This encodes CASSSQGPGTEAFF.

This chain joins TRBV24-1 and TRBJ2-5; 12 bases agree with TRBD2. This CDR3 has 20 amino acids. The J segment lost 3 bases and the V segment lost 5 bases, leaving 18 bases of the junction unmatched. CDR1 and CDR2 (germline): KGHDR, SFDVKD. The CDR3 loop is CATSGPNPQAGLAGEETQYF. In DNA form, the CDR3 reads TGTGCCACCAGTGGGCCCAATCCTCAGGCGGGACTAGCGGGCGAAGAGACCCAGTACTTC.

This chain joins TRBV7-3 and TRBJ1-5; unclear D gene. Germline loops: CDR1 SGHTA, CDR2 FQGTGA. The CDR3 has 13 residues. V lost 3 bases and J 11 bases, leaving 14 bases between the germline ends. CDR3 nucleotide sequence: TGTGCCAGCAGCTTGACTCCCGGGTCAACCCAGCATTTT. Its translation is CASSLTPGSTQHF.

The rearrangement links TRBV4-3 to TRBJ1-1; TRBD1 is a possible D gene (6 bases). Germline loops: CDR1 LGHNA, CDR2 YSLEER. The ends were cut back, 2 bases at V and 0 bases at J, with 10 bases in the middle. The CDR3 sequence is 15 residues long. The CDR3 protein is CASSQQQGVNTEAFF. The DNA for the CDR3 is TGCGCCAGCAGCCAACAACAGGGAGTGAACACTGAAGCTTTCTTT.

The rearrangement links TRBV6-5 to TRBJ1-1; 8 bases align to TRBD1. The junction had 6 bases not matched to a gene; V was cut back by 10 bases and J by 2 bases. The CDR3 runs 13 residues. Looked up from germline, CDR1 is MNHEY and CDR2 is SVGAGI. In DNA form, the CDR3 reads TGTGCCACCCAGACAGGGGTCAACACTGAAGCTTTCTTT. Residues: CATQTGVNTEAFF.

The chain has TRBV6-2 or TRBV6-3 and TRBJ1-1; possible D gene TRBD1, 6 bases. From germline, CDR1 is MNHEY and CDR2 SVGEGT. There are 13 residues in the CDR3. Trimming cost V 4 bases and J 7 bases, with 13 bases left between them. CDR3 in amino acids: CASSSPGAYEAFF. The CDR3 nucleotides read TGTGCCAGCAGTTCACCAGGGGCCTATGAAGCTTTCTTT.

The rearrangement joins TRBV3-1 (or the pseudogene TRBV3-2) to TRBJ2-1; 12 nucleotides line up with TRBD1. CDR1 and CDR2 from the germline V gene are LGHDT and YNNKEL (reference sequence). J gave up 5 bases and V 4 bases, and 3 bases lay outside the gene matches. There are 15 residues in the CDR3. CDR3 protein: CASSPGTGGHNEQFF. The DNA for the CDR3 is TGTGCCAGCAGCCCTGGGACAGGGGGCCACAATGAGCAGTTCTTC.

This clone was detected a few times. The CDR3 reads CASSATGVAGNTIYF. Here the CDR3 DNA reads TGTGCCAGCAGCGCAACAGGGGTCGCAGGAAACACCATATATTTT. This chain connects TRBV9 to TRBJ1-3; the match to TRBD1 covers 7 bases. Germline V gene lookup returns CDR1 SGDLS and CDR2 YYNGEE. This CDR3 comprises 15 residues. Trimming cost V 3 bases and J 4 bases; bases outside gene matches: 7. The entire variable domain, with the rest obtained from reference TRBV9 and TRBJ1-3, is as follows: DSGVTQTPKHLITATGQRVTLRCSPRSGDLSVYWYQQSLDQGLQFLIQYYNGEERAKGNILERFSAQQFPDLHSELNLSSLELGDSALYFCASSATGVAGNTIYFGEGSWLTVV.

CDR3 sequence (DNA): TGTGCCAGCAGCTTGACGGGACAGGGTCCCCGAATCCATGGCTACACCTTC. It is translated as CASSLTGQGPRIHGYTF. The chain joins TRBV5-5 to TRBJ1-2, with TRBD1 identical over 9 bases. J gave up 6 bases and V 1 base, and 13 bases lay outside the gene matches. Germline V gene sequence: CDR1 SGHKS, CDR2 YYEKEE (reference sequence). The CDR3 consists of 17 residues.

This clone came up once. The genes are TRBV19 and TRBJ1-5; D remains unclear. Germline V lookup: CDR1 LNHDA, CDR2 SQIVND (reference sequence). The CDR3 has 12 amino acids. V shed 5 bases and J shed 4 bases, with 6 bases lying between them. In DNA, the CDR3 is TGTGCCAGTAGTCGGAGGAATCAGCCCCAGCATTTT. Translation: CASSRRNQPQHF.

The table lists this clone with a count of one. The chain is built from TRBV19 and TRBJ2-7; tentative D call: TRBD1 (6 bases). Per germline, CDR1 LNHDA and CDR2 SQIVND (reference sequence). The length of the CDR3 is 14 residues. The V gene lost 4 bases and the J gene lost 0 bases, with 10 bases spanning the gap. This CDR3 reads CASSNQGSSYEQYF. CDR3 DNA sequence: TGTGCCAGTAGTAACCAGGGGAGCTCCTACGAGCAGTACTTC.

Of note for this clone: Other DNA sequences in this specimen translate into the identical CDR3. V gene TRBV18 combines with J gene TRBJ1-2; the D gene is possibly TRBD1 (5 bases). CDR1 is KGHSH, CDR2 LQKENI, per germline. Trimming cost V 2 bases and J 2 bases, with 6 bases left between them. This CDR3 is 13 amino acids long. CDR3 sequence: CASSPGGNYGYTF. DNA of the CDR3: TGTGCCAGCTCACCAGGGGGGAACTATGGCTACACCTTC.

Notes on this clone: Other DNA sequences in the same sample also yield this CDR3. The chain has TRBV9 and TRBJ1-1; D remains unclear. V was shortened by 2 bases and J by 0 bases, with 5 bases between the two germline ends. Germline CDR1 reads SGDLS; CDR2 reads YYNGEE. This CDR3 has 13 amino acids. CDR3 coding DNA: TGTGCCAGCAGCGTCGCTATGAACACTGAAGCTTTCTTT. Translating it yields CASSVAMNTEAFF.

The chain combines TRBV11-2 with TRBJ2-5, with D possibly TRBD2 on 5 matching bases. The germline gives CDR1 SGHAT, CDR2 FQNNGV. V was trimmed by 2 bases and J by 5 bases, leaving 9 bases between them. The length of the CDR3 is 13 residues. CDR3 protein: CASSLKGEETQYF. CDR3 DNA sequence: TGTGCCAGCAGCTTAAAGGGAGAGGAGACCCAGTACTTC.

The chain joins TRBV18 to TRBJ1-1, with a weak D call TRBD1 (5 bases). The CDR3 loop spans 15 amino acids. Trimming left V 1 base short and J 3 bases short, with 12 bases between. CDR1 and CDR2 from the germline V gene are KGHSH and LQKENI. The CDR3 DNA reads TGTGCCAGCTCACCACAAGTATTAGGGGACACTGAAGCTTTCTTT. Residues: CASSPQVLGDTEAFF.

CDR3 in DNA: TGTGCCAGCGGGCATAACTATGGCTACACCTTC. Protein: CASGHNYGYTF. The chain combines TRBV14 with TRBJ1-2, with no clear D. The CDR3 is 11 residues long. The germline gives CDR1 SGHDN, CDR2 FVKESK. The V and J ends lost 8 bases and 1 base respectively, with 5 bases between them.

The genes are TRBV27 and TRBJ1-1; D is undetermined. Germline V gene sequence: CDR1 MNHEY, CDR2 SMNVEV (reference sequence). The V gene lost 5 bases and the J gene lost 5 bases, with 18 bases spanning the gap. The CDR3 spans 15 residues. CDR3: CASSQWTPEGTEAFF. The CDR3 nucleotides are TGTGCCAGCAGTCAATGGACTCCCGAAGGTACTGAAGCTTTCTTT.

This clone has just one count. This chain uses TRBV6-5 with TRBJ1-2; D might be TRBD1 (5 bases). The CDR3 covers 15 residues. V was shortened by 5 bases and J by 8 bases, with 21 bases between the two germline ends. Germline CDR1 MNHEY, CDR2 SVGAGI. The CDR3 DNA reads TGTGCCAGCAGTCCCGCGGGGGGGTCCTATGGAGGCTACACCTTC. This translates into CASSPAGGSYGGYTF.

The rearrangement links TRBV27 to TRBJ1-4; D unclear. CDR1 is MNHEY, CDR2 SMNVEV, per germline (reference sequence). The CDR3 is 11 residues long. The ends were cut back, 5 bases at V and 4 bases at J, with 2 bases in the middle. CDR3 DNA sequence: TGTGCCAGCAGTCATAATGAAAAACTGTTTTTT. As protein: CASSHNEKLFF.

This clone was detected only once. The chain has TRBV19 and TRBJ1-5, with TRBD1 matching over 7 bases. The length of the CDR3 is 15 residues. V was pared by 3 bases and J by 3 bases, with 5 bases of the junction left unmatched. Per germline, CDR1 LNHDA and CDR2 SQIVND (reference sequence). CDR3 DNA sequence: TGTGCCAGTAGTATTCCGGGACAGTACAATCAGCCCCAGCATTTT. Protein: CASSIPGQYNQPQHF.

CDR3 region: CASSAGTGPGNQPQHF. In nucleotides, the CDR3 is TGTGCCAGTAGTGCTGGGACAGGTCCTGGCAATCAGCCCCAGCATTTT. The rearrangement links TRBV19 to TRBJ1-5; 8 bases match TRBD1. The ends lost 5 bases at V and 2 bases at J; junction bases unmatched: 8. The V gene's germline CDR1 is LNHDA and CDR2 SQIVND (reference sequence). The CDR3 covers 16 residues. The full variable domain, in which reference TRBV19 and TRBJ1-5 provide the parts outside the CDR3, is DGGITQSPKYLFRKEGQNVTLSCEQNLNHDAMYWYRQDPGQGLRLIYYSQIVNDFQKGDIAEGYSVSREKKESFPLTVTSAQKNPTAFYLCASSAGTGPGNQPQHFGDGTRLSIL.

The gene calls are TRBV6-2 or TRBV6-3 and TRBJ1-1, with D unclear. The CDR3 runs 13 residues. The V gene lost 5 bases and the J gene lost 0 bases, with 7 bases spanning the gap. The V gene's germline CDR1 is MNHEY and CDR2 SVGEGT. CDR3 DNA sequence: TGTGCCAGCAGTCTGTATATGAACACTGAAGCTTTCTTT. Protein product: CASSLYMNTEAFF.

The chain joins TRBV11-2 to TRBJ1-1; D gene ambiguous. CDR1 is SGHAT, CDR2 FQNNGV, per germline. The CDR3 consists of 12 residues. The germline V and J ends were trimmed by 0 bases and 10 bases, with 9 bases remaining between them. DNA for the CDR3: TGTGCCAGCAGCTTAGATAGCGCGGGAGCTTTCTTT. Translation: CASSLDSAGAFF.

This clone has a single count. The chain carries TRBV7-3 and TRBJ2-6, with 7 bases lining up with TRBD2. V trimming: 5 bases; J trimming: 2 bases; junction bases outside the gene matches: 21. This CDR3 spans 21 amino acids. Germline CDR1 and CDR2: SGHTA and FQGTGA. The CDR3 DNA sequence: TGTGCCAGCAGCCCGTACCGTATCGGGGGGAGGGGAGGGGCTGGGGCCAACGTCCTGACTTTC. Translating it yields CASSPYRIGGRGGAGANVLTF.

The sample holds a few counts of this clone. This CDR3 is also generated by other DNA sequences in the sample. CDR3 amino acids: CASSSGGYGYTF. The CDR3 coding sequence is TGTGCCAGCAGTTCGGGAGGGTATGGCTACACCTTC. The chain has TRBV27 and TRBJ1-2; no reliable D call. Trimming took off 4 bases at V and 5 bases at J, with 8 bases between the two ends. The germline V gene encodes CDR1 MNHEY and CDR2 SMNVEV (reference sequence). The CDR3 contains 12 residues.

The V call is TRBV5-1, the J call TRBJ1-2; the D gene is possibly TRBD1 (5 bases). CDR3 size: 15 residues. V lost 4 bases and J lost 6, with 19 bases in between. Germline lookup yields CDR1 SGHRS and CDR2 YFSETQ. The CDR3 bases are TGCGCCAGCAGCATCAAGACAGACTCCGGTGATGGCTACACCTTC. Its translation: CASSIKTDSGDGYTF.

V is TRBV4-2 and J is TRBJ2-3, with D possibly being TRBD2 (6 bases). The germline gives CDR1 LGHNA, CDR2 YNFKEQ. This CDR3 contains 15 residues. Trimming left V 0 bases short and J 6 bases short, with 13 bases between. CDR3 sequence: CASSQDAGPGDTQYF. Here the CDR3 DNA reads TGTGCCAGCAGCCAAGACGCGGGGCCAGGGGATACGCAGTATTTT.